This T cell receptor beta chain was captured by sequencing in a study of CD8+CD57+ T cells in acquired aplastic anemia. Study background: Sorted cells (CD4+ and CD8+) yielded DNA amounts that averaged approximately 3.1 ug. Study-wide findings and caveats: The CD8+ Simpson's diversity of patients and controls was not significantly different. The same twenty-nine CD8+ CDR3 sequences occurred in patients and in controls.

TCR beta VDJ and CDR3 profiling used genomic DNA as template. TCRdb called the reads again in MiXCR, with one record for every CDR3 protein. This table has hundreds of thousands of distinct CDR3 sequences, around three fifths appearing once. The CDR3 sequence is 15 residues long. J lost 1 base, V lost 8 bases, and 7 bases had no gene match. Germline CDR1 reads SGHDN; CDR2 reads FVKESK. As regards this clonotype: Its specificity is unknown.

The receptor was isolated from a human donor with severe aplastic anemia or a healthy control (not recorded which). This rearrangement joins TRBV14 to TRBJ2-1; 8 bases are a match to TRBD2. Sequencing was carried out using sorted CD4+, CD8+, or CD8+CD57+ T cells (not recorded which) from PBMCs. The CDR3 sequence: CASRSSSGSYNEQFF. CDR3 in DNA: TGTGCCAGCCGCTCGTCTAGCGGGTCCTACAATGAGCAGTTCTTC.